This TCR beta chain was found in a study of shared clonotypes between healthy human individuals (dated by TCRdb to 2020 to 2021). For the wider study: The cohort comprised a couple of women and a few men aged 18 to 49 years. For each donor, CD4 naive and CD4 memory were each run on three plates, CD8 naive on two plates, and CD8 memory on one plate. To estimate repertoire size and how much clonotypes are shared between individuals, the study performed deep sequencing of blood TCR repertoires from five healthy adults. To increase sequencing depth and limit assay-specific biases, TCR repertoire library preparation and sequencing were carried out by different laboratories using diverse techniques. Each donor's leukapheresis produced roughly between roughly 0.85 and 9.5 billion PBMCs. Beyond this particular receptor, the publication reports: Sampling was limited to blood, and TCR repertoires in tissue likely differ from TCR repertoires in blood. The small number of donors limited the genetic and exposure-history diversity represented. Based on pairwise subsampling, the degree of clonotype sharing among donors was expected to be affected by sequencing depth. Rarefaction of sorted-subset datasets indicated incomplete sequencing despite the large sequencing depth. Estimated clonotype richness was generally larger for naive than for memory subsets. Approximately 4.8% of naive CD4, roughly 3.6% of naive CD8, about 2.5% of memory CD4, and 0.35% to 0.5% of memory CD8 clonotypes were shared across several donors. Compared with non-shared clonotypes, the clonotypes found in all four sorted-subset donors had higher generation probabilities.

Reading from cysteine to phenylalanine, the CDR3 counts 15 amino acids. The CDR3 DNA has 45 bases and is translated from base 1. V is reduced by 6 bases and J by 0 bases, leaving a spacing of 12 bases between them. For CDR1 and CDR2, the germline V gene lists SGHTA and FQGNSA. A note on this clone: Its cognate antigen has yet to be identified. No base qualities exist here, and no much larger clone lies one base off it.

TCR CDR3 regions were amplified from genomic DNA by multiplex PCR using the deep immunoSEQ assay. For each cell subset, the extracted genomic DNA was distributed evenly across all wells of several immunoSEQ 96-well plates, and each plate served as one replicate. For sorted subsets, roughly 0.2 ug genomic DNA, equal to tens of thousands of T cell genomes, was loaded into each replicate PCR. The purified libraries were quantified using a Qubit 3.0 fluorometer, sized with a Bioanalyzer 2100, and then quantified again using the KAPA Library Quantification kit. Every immunoSEQ 96-well plate was sequenced on a dedicated single-read 150-cycle Illumina NextSeq 550 flow cell. The study's own analysis went as follows. Because the immunoSEQ output held only junctional sequences and lacked quality scores, the filtering could not match the filtering applied to full-length reads. To assign V/J genes and CDR3, sequences were annotated against IMGT germline references using PyIR, a Python wrapper for IgBLAST v1.9. Any read was removed if the V/J assignment was weak (E-value above 1e-6), the CDR3 was missing, or the read contained stop codons, out-of-frame junctions, or ambiguous translated residues. A V3J clonotype was defined by an identical inferred V gene, J gene, and CDR3 amino acid sequence. To compute the percentage overlap between repertoires, the number of shared unique clonotypes was divided by the size of the smaller repertoire. Three approaches were used to assess repertoire richness: RTK rarefaction, the Chao1 estimator, and Recon v2.1 estimates of unobserved clonotypes. For all TCRbeta clonotypes obtained by the gDNA method from several donors, generation probabilities were computed with OLGA. This is the immuneACCESS table as TCRdb keeps it, with only in-frame sequences that have V and J called. A part of the clones is gone; compared with another copy, unresolved V genes explain less than half, and the rest is unexplained. V, J and clone size derive from that table, while D and trimming were established from the DNA sequence. The sample table holds millions of clones, of which around 94% were seen once. More than 0.12% of the sample is held by the ten biggest clonotypes.

The donors were healthy, HIV-negative adults with no recently reported acute infections or vaccinations. All donors were Caucasian adults living in Nashville, Tennessee, USA. CD4+ T cells were enriched by magnetic negative selection, after which naive cells were positively selected on CD45RA and the negative fraction was taken as the memory subset. After blood collection by leukapheresis, PBMCs were isolated using Ficoll-Histopaque density gradient centrifugation and then cryopreserved in the vapor phase of liquid nitrogen. Analytical flow cytometry was used to check the purity and quantity of every magnetically sorted T cell population. Each sorted fraction had its genomic DNA isolated and then quantified by UV absorbance on a Nanodrop 2000c.

This clonotype was sampled from a man between 18 and 29 years old in good health. The sample was naive CD4+ T cells sorted from blood. In light of the paper, this sample's cell subset or site label describes: CD45RA+ positively selected. The chain employs TRBV7-2 and TRBJ2-1, with a tentative D gene TRBD1 over 5 matching bases. The DNA reads as follows: TGTGCCAGCAGTTCAACAGGTAACTCCTACAATGAGCAGTTCTTC. Its coded protein is CASSSTGNSYNEQFF.